The next 5 T cell receptor beta chains were all read from a single sample in a study of shared clonotypes between healthy human individuals. Clones were sequenced by immunoSEQ multiplex PCR, and TCRdb holds only the in-frame ones, with some missing. Of about 1.1 million clones listed, 77% are singletons. The sequenced sample was memory CD4+ T cells from PBMCs. Subset here: CD45RA-negative fraction. Receptors originate from a man aged 18 to 30 in good health. Some clones in this sample may be carry-over from other donors' samples.

The chain links TRBV28 to TRBJ2-1; 8 bases map to TRBD2. The V gene's germline CDR1 is MDHEN and CDR2 SYDVKM. J gave up 7 bases and V 3 bases, and 11 bases lay outside the gene matches. CDR3 size: 16 residues. The CDR3 reads CASSFFGASGLNEQFF. In DNA form, the CDR3 reads TGTGCCAGCAGTTTTTTTGGGGCTAGCGGGTTAAATGAGCAGTTCTTC.

Regarding this clone: Other DNA sequences from this sample encode an identical CDR3 as well. The chain couples TRBV10-2 to TRBJ2-7; 12 nucleotides match TRBD2. Germline values: CDR1 WSHSY, CDR2 SAAADI. This CDR3 is built from 17 residues. J gave up 5 bases and V 6 bases, and 14 bases lay outside the gene matches. CDR3 DNA sequence: TGCGCCAGCAGGGTTCCTAGCGGGAGGGCCAATGGCGACGAGCAGTACTTC. The encoded protein is CASRVPSGRANGDEQYF.

J is TRBJ1-4 and V is TRBV19; D ambiguous. Looked up from germline, CDR1 is LNHDA and CDR2 is SQIVND (reference sequence). The CDR3 loop spans 14 amino acids. V was shortened by 6 bases and J by 0 bases, with 8 bases between the two germline ends. CDR3 coding DNA: TGTGCCAGTAGGGCCAGATCAACTAATGAAAAACTGTTTTTT. Protein product: CASRARSTNEKLFF.

The V call is TRBV4-2, the J call TRBJ1-5; 7 bases fit TRBD1. Trimming removed 2 bases from V and 7 bases from J; junction bases left unmatched: 5. This CDR3 has 14 amino acids. Germline V CDR1 and CDR2: LGHNA, YNFKEQ. The CDR3 loop reads CASSQNRGWQPQHF. Written as DNA, the CDR3 is TGTGCCAGCAGCCAAAACAGGGGTTGGCAGCCCCAGCATTTT.

The chain has TRBV28 and TRBJ1-5, with D possibly matching TRBD1 (6 bases). Germline V CDR1 and CDR2: MDHEN, SYDVKM. Trimming removed 5 bases at V and 0 bases at J, with 17 bases between. The CDR3 is 17 amino acids. CDR3 nucleotide sequence: TGTGCCAGCAGTCCGCTGACAGGACACTATAGCAATCAGCCCCAGCATTTT. It translates to CASSPLTGHYSNQPQHF.